Sequencing of this TCR beta chain was carried out in a study of blood T cell repertoires in COVID-19. Across the whole study: PBMCs, B-cell-depleted T cells, or T cells were the source of the cDNA or gDNA that made up the material.

Original processing methods: Reference gene primer amplification gave estimated nucleated cell counts. Assay used: immunoSEQ multiplex PCR; TCRdb lists only in-frame clones, some missing. V and J calls and clone size are those listed in that table; D and trimming were worked out from the DNA. Of 180,000 or so clones listed, approximately 88% are singletons. The CDR3 has 15 residues. V was cut by 5 bases and J by 5 bases, with 16 bases left in between. Germline-derived CDR1 and CDR2 are SGHVS and FNYEAQ. The material sequenced was peripheral blood. This rearrangement joins TRBV7-6 to TRBJ2-4, with D perhaps TRBD1 (6 bases). The sequence was collected from a man in his forties or fifties with acute or convalescent COVID-19. CDR3 region: CASSGAGTSENIQYF. The CDR3 DNA follows: TGTGCCAGCAGCGGAGCCGGGACATCAGAAAACATTCAGTACTTC.